This T cell receptor beta chain came from a study of OX40 agonist ivuxolimab in advanced cancers. For the study at large: Patients were treated with intravenous ivuxolimab, dosed at 0.01 to 10 mg/kg and infused every 2 weeks. Eligibility admitted prior anti-PD-1, anti-PD-L1 or anti-CTLA-4 therapy; about 39% had some. The study, taken as a whole, reports: CD8+ T cells averaged more expanded clones than CD4+.

Libraries were prepared by immunoSEQ multiplex PCR; TCRdb keeps only in-frame clonotypes and omits some of them. Of under 50,000 clones listed, nearly 80% were seen once; the top ten hold roughly 7.3%. V shed 4 bases and J shed 4 bases, with 16 bases lying between them. The CDR3 loop spans 15 amino acids. The V gene's germline CDR1 is LGHNA and CDR2 YNFKEQ. To note about this clone: Antigen unknown.

The receptor's source is an adult with an advanced solid tumor such as melanoma, head and neck, liver or kidney cancer. The gene calls are TRBV4-2 and TRBJ1-1; no reliable D call. The sample was CD4+ or CD8+ T cells sorted from blood, taken in a trial of the OX40 agonist ivuxolimab. The CDR3 DNA reads as TGTGCCAGCAGCCCACTGACAAGCCAGGCCACTGAAGCTTTCTTT. The encoded protein is CASSPLTSQATEAFF.